These 18 T cell receptor beta chains were all obtained from the same sample, sequenced in a study of neurological immune-mediated disorders. TCRdb reanalysed the 5' RACE reads using MiXCR and keeps one entry per CDR3 protein. The sample includes over 45,000 distinct CDR3 sequences, under 4.5% of them seen just once. The sequencing sample was made of CD4+ T cells from blood. The receptors stem from a middle-aged woman with multiple sclerosis.

Ten or more counts support this clonotype. The genes are TRBV5-1 and TRBJ1-2; possible D gene TRBD1, 6 bases. Trimming pared 3 bases from V and 0 bases from J, leaving 18 bases between. The CDR3 is 17 residues long. The germline V gene encodes CDR1 SGHRS and CDR2 YFSETQ. CDR3 protein: CASSWGATSVSNYGYTF. CDR3 DNA: TGCGCCAGCAGCTGGGGGGCCACGAGCGTATCTAACTATGGCTACACCTTC.

This clonotype appeared many times. This chain joins TRBV29-1 and TRBJ1-1; D not resolved. The CDR3 covers 14 residues. V was clipped by 3 bases and J by 1 base, with 12 bases between them. The germline V gene has CDR1 SQVTM and CDR2 ANQGSEA. Written as DNA, the CDR3 is TGCAGCGTTGAGGCACGGTTTACGAACACTGAAGCTTTCTTT. It codes for CSVEARFTNTEAFF.

This clonotype was recorded many times. The V and J genes are TRBV5-1 and TRBJ1-4; D call uncertain. V gave up 3 bases and J gave up 7 bases, with 19 bases separating them. The CDR3 loop spans 16 amino acids. Germline values: CDR1 SGHRS, CDR2 YFSETQ. The chain's CDR3 is CASSSSPTGSGEKLFF. The CDR3 nucleotides are TGCGCCAGCAGCTCGTCCCCGACTGGGTCTGGTGAAAAACTGTTTTTT.

This clonotype was counted only a few times. The genes are TRBV5-1 and TRBJ2-7; a weak D match, TRBD2 (5 bases). This CDR3 has 15 residues. The V gene lost 3 bases and the J gene lost 4 bases, with 17 bases spanning the gap. The germline CDR1 and CDR2 sequences are SGHRS and YFSETQ. CDR3 nucleotides: TGCGCCAGCAGCTCGGGGTGGCCGTGGACGTACGAGCAGTACTTC. Protein product: CASSSGWPWTYEQYF. Drawing the rest from reference TRBV5-1 and TRBJ2-7, the complete variable domain is KAGVTQTPRYLIKTRGQQVTLSCSPISGHRSVSWYQQTPGQGLQFLFEYFSETQRNKGNFPGRFSGRQFSNSRSEMNVSTLELGDSALYLCASSSGWPWTYEQYFGPGTRLTVT.

This clonotype was seen repeatedly, ten times or more. The V and J genes are TRBV20-1 and TRBJ1-3; 11 positions agree with TRBD1. The CDR3 covers 17 residues. V trimming: 6 bases; J trimming: 0 bases; junction bases outside the gene matches: 10. Germline V gene lookup returns CDR1 DFQATT and CDR2 SNEGSKA (reference sequence). DNA of the CDR3: TGCAGTGCCAAATATTTGGACAGGGGGCTCTCTGGAAACACCATATATTTT. Protein: CSAKYLDRGLSGNTIYF.

This clonotype was seen at least ten times. This chain connects TRBV6-6 to TRBJ1-5, with a weak D call TRBD1 (5 bases). In germline, CDR1 is MNHNY, CDR2 SVGAGI (reference sequence). The CDR3 contains 17 residues. Trimming took off 4 bases at V and 4 bases at J, with 20 bases between the two ends. The CDR3 nucleotides are TGTGCCAGCAGTTTGGGGGTGGGTCGGTCGTTTAATCAGCCCCAGCATTTT. It specifies CASSLGVGRSFNQPQHF.

A note on this clonotype: A much larger clone is a single base away; this may be a read error. The rearrangement uses TRBV4-1 and TRBJ1-3; TRBD1 might be the D (5 bases). Germline loops: CDR1 MGHRA, CDR2 YSYEKL. The CDR3 has 17 residues. The V end was cut by 0 bases, the J end by 0 bases, with 12 bases between. Written as DNA, the CDR3 is TGCGCCAGCAGCCAAGATCCTAGGGGCAACTCTGGAAACACCATATATTTT. Its protein is CASSQDPRGNSGNTIYF.

This clonotype has at least ten counts. The V gene is TRBV24-1, the J gene TRBJ2-7; D remains ambiguous. CDR1 KGHDR and CDR2 SFDVKD come from the germline V gene. CDR3 length: 13 amino acids. V shed 6 bases and J shed 3 bases, with 11 bases lying between them. Here the CDR3 DNA reads TGTGCCACCAGTCTGGGGTCAGACTACGAGCAGTACTTC. Its translation: CATSLGSDYEQYF.

The V gene is TRBV4-1, the J gene TRBJ2-1; D possibly matches TRBD1 or TRBD2 (5 bases each). Trimming pared 3 bases from V and 10 bases from J, leaving 13 bases between. The CDR3 length is 13 residues. Germline loops: CDR1 MGHRA, CDR2 YSYEKL. CDR3 loop: CASSQGRDGEQFF. As DNA, the CDR3 is TGCGCCAGCAGCCAGGGCCGGGACGGAGAGCAGTTCTTC.

This clonotype occurred many times. V is TRBV2 and J is TRBJ2-7, with TRBD1 matching 8 bases. The CDR3 consists of 15 residues. The germline V gene has CDR1 SNHLY and CDR2 FYNNEI. The J segment lost 4 bases and the V segment lost 2 bases, leaving 7 bases of the junction unmatched. The CDR3: CASSEQDRAGYEQYF. DNA of the CDR3: TGTGCCAGCAGTGAACAGGACAGGGCGGGATACGAGCAGTACTTC.

This clonotype was seen at least ten times. This chain joins TRBV5-1 and TRBJ1-1; 9 bases align to TRBD1. Per germline, CDR1 SGHRS and CDR2 YFSETQ. With 4 bases clipped from V and 5 bases from J, the junction kept 9 bases outside the gene matches. CDR3 length equals 15 residues. DNA for the CDR3: TGCGCCAGCAGCCGAGGACAGGGGATGGATACTGAAGCTTTCTTT. It translates to CASSRGQGMDTEAFF.

This sequence joins TRBV28 and TRBJ2-1; weak D call: TRBD1 (5 bases). Germline CDR1 and CDR2: MDHEN and SYDVKM. CDR3 length equals 12 residues. Trimming took off 2 bases at V and 8 bases at J, with 7 bases between the two ends. The CDR3, as DNA: TGTGCCAGCAGTTTAGTAGGGGATGAGCAGTTCTTC. Its protein is CASSLVGDEQFF.

Ten or more counts support this clonotype. The chain has TRBV7-2 and TRBJ1-2; 8 bases agree with TRBD1. Germline V gene lookup returns CDR1 SGHTA and CDR2 FQGNSA. With V trimmed by 4 bases and J by 4 bases, 11 bases remained unmatched. This CDR3 region has 16 residues. CDR3 nucleotide sequence: TGTGCCAGCAGCTCCGTCCGGACAGGGAGGAGCTATGGCTACACCTTC. The encoded protein is CASSSVRTGRSYGYTF.

This clonotype was picked up many times. The CDR3 region is CASSLRGLALHF. The DNA for the CDR3 is TGTGCCAGCAGCTTACGAGGGTTGGCCCTCCACTTT. V and J are TRBV7-2 and TRBJ1-6, with D hard to call. Trimming removed 2 bases from V and 14 bases from J, with 10 bases in between. CDR1 is SGHTA, CDR2 FQGNSA, per germline. The CDR3 length is 12 residues.

This clonotype was observed many times. This sequence joins TRBV5-1 and TRBJ1-1; tentatively, D is TRBD1 (5 bases). This CDR3 has 14 residues. CDR1 SGHRS and CDR2 YFSETQ come from the germline V gene. The ends were cut back, 3 bases at V and 5 bases at J, with 14 bases in the middle. The CDR3 nucleotides are TGCGCCAGCAGCTCACCGGTTAGGGGAACTGAAGCTTTCTTT. Protein: CASSSPVRGTEAFF.

The chain recombines TRBV11-2 with TRBJ2-7; TRBD2 is a possible D gene (7 bases). With 2 bases removed from V and 4 bases from J, the gap between germline ends came to 12 bases. This CDR3 region has 14 residues. Germline CDR1 SGHAT, CDR2 FQNNGV. The CDR3: CASSLLRGAYEQYF. Here the CDR3 DNA reads TGTGCCAGCAGCTTACTCCGGGGGGCTTACGAGCAGTACTTC.

Ten or more counts support this clonotype. This rearrangement joins TRBV4-1 to TRBJ1-2; D gene uncertain. The length of the CDR3 is 16 residues. Germline lookup yields CDR1 MGHRA and CDR2 YSYEKL. Between the trimmed V and J ends, which lost 3 bases and 4 bases, there was a span of 18 bases. CDR3 sequence (DNA): TGCGCCAGCAGCCAGGCCTCACCACGGAACCTCTATGGCTACACCTTC. Residues: CASSQASPRNLYGYTF.

This clonotype was counted ten times or more. A much larger clone lies one base from this, so it may be a read error. V gene TRBV15 combines with J gene TRBJ2-4; no clear D gene. The CDR3 runs to 15 residues. Looked up from germline, CDR1 is LNHNV and CDR2 is YYDKDF (reference sequence). V gave up 0 bases and J gave up 2 bases, with 8 bases separating them. Written as DNA, the CDR3 is TGTGCCACCAGCAGAGACTGGGGTACCAAAAACATTCAGTACTTC. This codes for CATSRDWGTKNIQYF.